These 4 T cell receptor beta chains were sequenced from one sample in a study of CD8 T cells in Susac syndrome. With random hexamers, about 0.45 to 1 ug RNA was reverse transcribed. MiXCR, run by TCRdb on the immunoSEQ multiplex PCR reads, gives a single entry per CDR3 protein. The sample yields about 200,000 distinct CDR3 sequences, roughly 94% seen once. The sample taken for sequencing was CD4+ T cells from PBMCs. These receptors all stem from a human donor in good health.

The gene calls are TRBV5-1 and TRBJ2-1, with D possibly being TRBD1 or TRBD2 (6 bases each). Germline CDR1 and CDR2: SGHRS and YFSETQ. Trimming took off 0 bases at V and 0 bases at J, with 10 bases between the two ends. This CDR3 is 16 amino acids long. CDR3 amino acids: CASSLGRDISYNEQFF. The CDR3 region has the DNA TGCGCCAGCAGCTTGGGGCGGGACATCTCCTACAATGAGCAGTTCTTC.

The chain is built from TRBV29-1 and TRBJ1-2, with D possibly being TRBD1 (6 bases). The CDR3 contains 13 residues. Germline V gives CDR1 SQVTM, CDR2 ANQGSEA. Trimming pared 7 bases from V and 5 bases from J, leaving 17 bases between. CDR3 DNA: TGCAGCGCTCCCGGGGGGGGCGGATATGGCTACACCTTC. Translation: CSAPGGGGYGYTF. Together with reference TRBV29-1 and TRBJ1-2, the CDR3 gives the full variable domain: SAVISQKPSRDICQRGTSLTIQCQVDSQVTMMFWYRQQPGQSLTLIATANQGSEATYESGFVIDKFPISRPNLTFSTLTVSNMSPEDSSIYLCSAPGGGGYGYTFGSGTRLTVV.

This rearrangement joins TRBV6-4 to TRBJ1-4; TRBD1 agrees at 9 bases. V gave up 6 bases and J gave up 0 bases; unmatched junction bases: 2. The V gene's germline CDR1 is MRHNA and CDR2 SNTAGT. This CDR3 has 15 residues. DNA of the CDR3: TGTGCCAGCAGGAGACAGGGGGCAACTAATGAAAAACTGTTTTTT. Translated: CASRRQGATNEKLFF.

The chain links TRBV7-2 to TRBJ2-5, with 7 bases fitting TRBD1. The CDR3 covers 16 residues. J lost 8 bases, V lost 4 bases, and 16 bases had no gene match. Germline CDR1 SGHTA, CDR2 FQGNSA. In DNA form, the CDR3 reads TGTGCCAGCAGCTACACACGGGACAGCTCCGCAAGCACCCAGTACTTC. It is translated as CASSYTRDSSASTQYF.